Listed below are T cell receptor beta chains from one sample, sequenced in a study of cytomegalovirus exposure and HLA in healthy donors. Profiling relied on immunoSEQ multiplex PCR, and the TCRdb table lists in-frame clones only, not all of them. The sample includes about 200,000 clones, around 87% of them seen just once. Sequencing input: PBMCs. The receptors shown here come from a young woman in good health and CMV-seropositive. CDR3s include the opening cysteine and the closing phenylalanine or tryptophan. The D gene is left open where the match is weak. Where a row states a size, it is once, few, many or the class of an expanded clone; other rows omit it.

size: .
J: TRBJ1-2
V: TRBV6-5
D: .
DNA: TGTGCCAGCAGCGCAGGGGCTCTTGGGTTCTATGGCTACACCTTC
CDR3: CASSAGALGFYGYTF

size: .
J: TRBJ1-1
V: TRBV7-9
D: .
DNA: TGTGCCAGCAGCTTCATTTATTGGGGCCTGAACACAATGAACACTGAAGCTTTCTTT
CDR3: CASSFIYWGLNTMNTEAFF

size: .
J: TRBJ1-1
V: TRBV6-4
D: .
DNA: TGTGCCAGCAGTGTGGGGGGGGTATCCTCTGAAGCTTTCTTT
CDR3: CASSVGGVSSEAFF

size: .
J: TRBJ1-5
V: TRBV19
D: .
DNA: TGTGCCAGTAGTATTGGCACCTTTGGCAATCAGCCCCAGCATTTT
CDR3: CASSIGTFGNQPQHF

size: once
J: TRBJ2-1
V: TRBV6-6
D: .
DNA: TGTGCCAGCAGTTACTCGAGTAGCAATTACAATGAGCAGTTCTTC
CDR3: CASSYSSSNYNEQFF

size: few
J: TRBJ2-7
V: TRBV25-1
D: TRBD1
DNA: TGTGCCAGCAGGGACAGGGGGTCCCACGAGCAGTACTTC
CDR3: CASRDRGSHEQYF

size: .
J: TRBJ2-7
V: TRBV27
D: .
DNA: TGTGCCAGCAGCTCTATCGTGGACTATTTTTACGAGCAGTACTTC
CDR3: CASSSIVDYFYEQYF

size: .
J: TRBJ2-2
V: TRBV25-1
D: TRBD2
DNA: TGTGCCAGCAAAACTAGCGGGAGGGACACCGGGGAGCTGTTTTTT
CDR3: CASKTSGRDTGELFF

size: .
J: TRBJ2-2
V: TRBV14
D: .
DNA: TGTGCCAGCAGCGGCGGTCCCCATCTGACCGGGGAGCTGTTTTTT
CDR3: CASSGGPHLTGELFF

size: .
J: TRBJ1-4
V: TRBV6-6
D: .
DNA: TGTGCCACCCACGAGAGGGGGGGTAATGAAAAACTGTTTTTT
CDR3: CATHERGGNEKLFF

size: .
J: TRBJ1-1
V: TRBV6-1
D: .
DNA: TGTGCCAGCAGGAGGGAGCGAACTGAAGCTTTCTTT
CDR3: CASRRERTEAFF

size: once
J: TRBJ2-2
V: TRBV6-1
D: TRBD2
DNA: TGTGCCAGCAGTGAGTTAGCGGGAGGTCGGACCGGGGAGCTGTTTTTT
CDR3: CASSELAGGRTGELFF

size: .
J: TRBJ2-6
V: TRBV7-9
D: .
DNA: TGTGCCAGCAGCTTAGCGAACAGGGCTGCTGGGGCCAACGTCCTGACTTTC
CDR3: CASSLANRAAGANVLTF

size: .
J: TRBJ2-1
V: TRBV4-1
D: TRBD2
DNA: TGCGCCAGCAGCCAATATTTCGCTAGCGGGAGAGAAGATGAGCAGTTCTTC
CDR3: CASSQYFASGREDEQFF

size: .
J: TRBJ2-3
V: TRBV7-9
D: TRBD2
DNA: TGTGCCAGCAGCTTTAGCGGGGAAGCAGATACGCAGTATTTT
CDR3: CASSFSGEADTQYF

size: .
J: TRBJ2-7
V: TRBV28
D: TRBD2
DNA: TGTGCCAGCAGTTTACGGCTAGCGGGGAGCGAGCAGTACTTC
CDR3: CASSLRLAGSEQYF

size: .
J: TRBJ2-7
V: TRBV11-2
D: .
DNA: TGTGCCAGCAGCTTAGAGCCAACAGGCTCCTACGAGCAGTACTTC
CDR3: CASSLEPTGSYEQYF

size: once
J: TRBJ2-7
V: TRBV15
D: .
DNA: TGTGCCACCAGCAGAGAGTTACAGGGAAGTTACGGCGAGCAGTACTTC
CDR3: CATSRELQGSYGEQYF

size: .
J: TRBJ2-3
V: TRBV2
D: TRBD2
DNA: TGTGCCAGTAGCGGGGTGGGGGATACGCAGTATTTT
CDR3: CASSGVGDTQYF

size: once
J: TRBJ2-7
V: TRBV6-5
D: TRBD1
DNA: TGTGCCAGCAGCCCCCGACGACAGGGATACTACGAGCAGTACTTC
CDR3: CASSPRRQGYYEQYF

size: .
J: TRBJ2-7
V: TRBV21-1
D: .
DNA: TGTGCCAGCAGCAGAACCGGACAGAATTCCTACGAGCAGTACTTC
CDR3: CASSRTGQNSYEQYF

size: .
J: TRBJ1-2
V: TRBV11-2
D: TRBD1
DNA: TGTGCCAGCAGCCCCCTGATGGGACAGTTCTATGGCTACACCTTC
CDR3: CASSPLMGQFYGYTF

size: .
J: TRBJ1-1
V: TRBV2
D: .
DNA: TGTGCCAGCAGTCGGGGGGACGGATCTAAAGCTTTCTTT
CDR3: CASSRGDGSKAFF

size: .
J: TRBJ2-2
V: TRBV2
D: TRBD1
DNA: TGTGCCAGCCGTGGGGACAGCTCCACCGGGGAGCTGTTTTTT
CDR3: CASRGDSSTGELFF

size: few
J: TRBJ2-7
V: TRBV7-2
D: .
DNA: TGTGCCAGCAGCCCGGGACTGGGTGATAGCGAGCAGTACTTC
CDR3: CASSPGLGDSEQYF

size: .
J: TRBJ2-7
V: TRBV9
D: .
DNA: TGTGCCAGCAGCGTAACCCGGGACATTTCCCCCGAGCAGTACTTC
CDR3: CASSVTRDISPEQYF